These 21 T cell receptor beta chains were all obtained from the same sample, sequenced in a study of CD8 T cells in ankylosing spondylitis. From the 5' RACE reads, TCRdb called clonotypes with MiXCR, one entry per CDR3 protein. The data hold 300,000 to 350,000 distinct CDR3 sequences, with about 15% observed a single time. Sequencing used blood, either unsorted or a sorted T cell fraction (not recorded which). All receptors derive from a male donor with ankylosing spondylitis or in good health (not recorded which).

The chain combines TRBV4-2 with TRBJ2-1; D gene uncertain. Trimming cost V 1 base and J 0 bases, with 7 bases left between them. Per the germline V gene, CDR1 is LGHNA and CDR2 is YNFKEQ. The CDR3 has 15 residues. The CDR3 protein is CASSQGESSYNEQFF. The CDR3 region has the DNA TGTGCCAGCAGCCAAGGAGAGAGCTCCTACAATGAGCAGTTCTTC.

This chain uses TRBV9 with TRBJ2-3; TRBD2 is a possible D gene (5 bases). V was cut by 0 bases and J by 0 bases, with 8 bases left in between. This CDR3 region has 15 residues. CDR1 and CDR2 (germline): SGDLS, YYNGEE. In DNA form, the CDR3 reads TGTGCCAGCAGCGTAGGGCAGCGGAGCACAGATACGCAGTATTTT. This encodes CASSVGQRSTDTQYF.

This clonotype has only a few counts. This rearrangement joins TRBV20-1 to TRBJ2-6, with 14 positions matching TRBD2. Germline V gene data show CDR1 as DFQATT and CDR2 as SNEGSKA (reference sequence). The CDR3 extends over 16 amino acids. V gave up 6 bases and J gave up 3 bases; unmatched junction bases: 4. The CDR3 sequence: CSAGTSGSRGANVLTF. Here the CDR3 DNA reads TGCAGTGCCGGGACTAGCGGGAGTCGTGGGGCCAACGTCCTGACTTTC.

The V and J genes are TRBV15 and TRBJ2-5; tentative D call: TRBD2 (6 bases). Looked up from germline, CDR1 is LNHNV and CDR2 is YYDKDF (reference sequence). The CDR3 loop spans 14 amino acids. V was shortened by 1 base and J by 5 bases, with 11 bases between the two germline ends. Here the CDR3 reads CATSRGGDGETQYF. The CDR3 DNA follows: TGTGCCACCAGCAGAGGCGGGGATGGGGAGACCCAGTACTTC. Supplemented by reference TRBV15 and TRBJ2-5, the full variable domain reads DAMVIQNPRYQVTQFGKPVTLSCSQTLNHNVMYWYQQKSSQAPKLLFHYYDKDFNNEADTPDNFQSRRPNTSFCFLDIRSPGLGDTAMYLCATSRGGDGETQYFGPGTRLLVL.

On this clonotype: A read error may explain this, as a much larger clone is one base away. The chain links TRBV10-3 to TRBJ1-2, with a weak D call TRBD1 (6 bases). The germline gives CDR1 ENHRY, CDR2 SYGVKD. V lost 4 bases and J 0 bases, leaving 18 bases between the germline ends. The CDR3 has 17 amino acids. The CDR3 loop is CAISAETGSSSNYGYTF. The CDR3 DNA sequence: TGTGCCATCAGTGCCGAGACAGGCTCCTCTTCTAACTATGGCTACACCTTC.

The V call is TRBV2, the J call TRBJ2-3; D assignment may be TRBD1 or TRBD2 (5 bases each). V was shortened by 6 bases and J by 4 bases, with 14 bases between the two germline ends. This CDR3 is built from 14 residues. From germline, CDR1 is SNHLY and CDR2 FYNNEI. The CDR3 sequence is CASRDLGTSDTQYF. CDR3 nucleotide sequence: TGTGCCAGCAGGGACCTCGGGACCTCAGATACGCAGTATTTT.

J is TRBJ1-4 and V is TRBV7-9, with TRBD1 matching 9 bases. V was clipped by 5 bases and J by 5 bases; unmatched bases: 6. Germline V lookup: CDR1 SEHNR, CDR2 FQNEAQ (reference sequence). The CDR3 spans 15 residues. The CDR3 DNA reads as TGTGCCAGCAGCACCAGGACAGGGGTCAATGAAAAACTGTTTTTT. Translating it yields CASSTRTGVNEKLFF. The entire variable domain, with the rest obtained from reference TRBV7-9 and TRBJ1-4, is as follows: DTGVSQNPRHKITKRGQNVTFRCDPISEHNRLYWYRQTLGQGPEFLTYFQNEAQLEKSRLLSDRFSAERPKGSFSTLEIQRTEQGDSAMYLCASSTRTGVNEKLFFGSGTQLSVL.

This clonotype was found a few times. This chain connects TRBV5-1 to TRBJ1-1; tentatively, D is TRBD1 (6 bases). The CDR3 runs to 15 residues. Germline CDR1 SGHRS, CDR2 YFSETQ. Trimming shortened V by 2 bases and J by 1 base, and 12 bases separated the two germline ends. The CDR3 nucleotides are TGCGCCAGCAGCTTACAGGGTTCGGGGAACACTGAAGCTTTCTTT. Its translation is CASSLQGSGNTEAFF. Full variable domain (rest looked up from reference TRBV5-1 and TRBJ1-1): KAGVTQTPRYLIKTRGQQVTLSCSPISGHRSVSWYQQTPGQGLQFLFEYFSETQRNKGNFPGRFSGRQFSNSRSEMNVSTLELGDSALYLCASSLQGSGNTEAFFGQGTRLTVV.

The V gene is TRBV7-2, the J gene TRBJ2-7; D uncertain. The germline V gene encodes CDR1 SGHTA and CDR2 FQGNSA. V was shortened by 3 bases and J by 4 bases, with 7 bases between the two germline ends. This CDR3 region has 12 residues. CDR3: CASSFSVYEQYF. CDR3 sequence (DNA): TGTGCCAGCAGCTTCAGCGTTTACGAGCAGTACTTC.

This clonotype was seen at least ten times. This chain links TRBV20-1 with TRBJ2-7, with a possible D match to TRBD1 (6 bases). V shed 7 bases and J shed 2 bases, with 9 bases lying between them. Germline V gene lookup returns CDR1 DFQATT and CDR2 SNEGSKA (reference sequence). This CDR3 spans 11 amino acids. The chain's CDR3 is CSVRTAYEQYF. CDR3 in DNA: TGCAGTGTGAGGACAGCCTACGAGCAGTACTTC.

The chain links TRBV5-1 to TRBJ2-1, with 15 nucleotides matching TRBD2. The J segment lost 6 bases and the V segment lost 3 bases, leaving 7 bases of the junction unmatched. Germline loops: CDR1 SGHRS, CDR2 YFSETQ. This CDR3 contains 17 residues. CDR3 sequence reads: CASSSEGTSGGLNEQFF. The CDR3 coding sequence is TGCGCCAGCAGCTCGGAAGGGACTAGCGGGGGGCTCAATGAGCAGTTCTTC.

This clonotype was recorded a few times. This chain connects TRBV12-3 or TRBV12-4 to TRBJ2-3; unclear D gene. The ends were cut back, 8 bases at V and 6 bases at J, with 12 bases in the middle. This CDR3 spans 12 amino acids. CDR3 sequence: CASGQVLDTQYF. For the CDR3, the DNA is TGTGCCAGCGGTCAAGTTCTCGATACGCAGTATTTT.

The chain combines TRBV6-5 with TRBJ1-1; TRBD1 matches at 8 bases. V was clipped by 0 bases and J by 4 bases; unmatched bases: 1. The length of the CDR3 is 14 residues. Germline V gene data show CDR1 as MNHEY and CDR2 as SVGAGI. CDR3 protein: CASSYSTGATEAFF. The DNA of the CDR3 is TGTGCCAGCAGTTACTCGACAGGGGCCACTGAAGCTTTCTTT.

This clonotype was counted between two and nine times. J is TRBJ2-3 and V is TRBV5-6; 9 bases fit TRBD2. The germline CDR1 and CDR2 sequences are SGHDT and YYEEEE. The CDR3 consists of 16 residues. Germline trimming cut 0 bases from V and 1 base from J; bases unmatched to any gene: 3. The CDR3 loop reads CASSLEAGGRTDTQYF. CDR3 coding DNA: TGTGCCAGCAGCTTGGAAGCGGGGGGCCGCACAGATACGCAGTATTTT.

This chain links TRBV4-1 with TRBJ2-1, with 9 bases that match TRBD2. J was trimmed by 0 bases and V by 0 bases; bases with no gene match: 12. Germline V CDR1 and CDR2: MGHRA, YSYEKL. This CDR3 has 20 residues. The chain's CDR3 is CASSQEKGAGGLSSYNEQFF. The CDR3 nucleotides are TGCGCCAGCAGCCAAGAAAAGGGAGCGGGGGGCCTCAGCTCCTACAATGAGCAGTTCTTC.

The CDR3 sequence: CASSQGQGNEQYF. The CDR3 bases are TGTGCCAGCAGCCAGGGACAGGGAAACGAGCAGTACTTC. This chain connects TRBV7-9 to TRBJ2-7; 9 bases map to TRBD1. The CDR3 is 13 amino acids. The junction had 4 bases not matched to a gene; V was cut back by 5 bases and J by 5 bases. Germline V lookup: CDR1 SEHNR, CDR2 FQNEAQ (reference sequence).

The V gene is TRBV15, the J gene TRBJ2-1; weak D call: TRBD1 (5 bases). Germline V gives CDR1 LNHNV, CDR2 YYDKDF (reference sequence). Trimming removed 0 bases from V and 0 bases from J, with 9 bases in between. This CDR3 is built from 16 residues. The CDR3 protein is CATSREGVSSYNEQFF. The CDR3 DNA reads TGTGCCACCAGCAGAGAAGGGGTATCCTCCTACAATGAGCAGTTCTTC. The entire variable domain, with the rest obtained from reference TRBV15 and TRBJ2-1, is as follows: DAMVIQNPRYQVTQFGKPVTLSCSQTLNHNVMYWYQQKSSQAPKLLFHYYDKDFNNEADTPDNFQSRRPNTSFCFLDIRSPGLGDTAMYLCATSREGVSSYNEQFFGPGTRLTVL.

A few counts support this clonotype. The CDR3 DNA reads TGCGCCAGCAGCTTCGACGACACGAACACTGAAGCTTTCTTT. Protein sequence: CASSFDDTNTEAFF. This rearrangement joins TRBV5-1 to TRBJ1-1; D not resolved. V was trimmed by 2 bases and J by 1 base, leaving 9 bases between them. The CDR3 extends over 14 amino acids. Germline CDR1 is SGHRS and CDR2 is YFSETQ.

The chain recombines TRBV7-9 with TRBJ2-5; D tentatively reads TRBD1 or TRBD2 (5 bases each). CDR3 size: 13 residues. Germline V gene sequence: CDR1 SEHNR, CDR2 FQNEAQ (reference sequence). V was clipped by 1 base and J by 4 bases, with 7 bases between them. The CDR3 DNA follows: TGTGCCAGCAGCTTAGATGGGGGAGAGACCCAGTACTTC. Protein: CASSLDGGETQYF.

The chain joins TRBV4-1 to TRBJ1-5; a possible D gene is TRBD1 (6 bases). V was shortened by 4 bases and J by 6 bases, with 25 bases between the two germline ends. CDR1 MGHRA and CDR2 YSYEKL come from the germline V gene. The CDR3 is made up of 18 amino acids. The CDR3 nucleotides read TGCGCCAGCAGCCTTACTGACCCCTCTACAGGGCCGGCTCAGCCCCAGCATTTT. It yields the protein CASSLTDPSTGPAQPQHF.

The chain carries TRBV6-2 or TRBV6-3 and TRBJ2-4; D possibly corresponds to TRBD2 (5 bases). The germline V gene has CDR1 MNHEY and CDR2 SVGEGT. The CDR3 consists of 16 residues. V lost 0 bases, J lost 3 bases, and 12 bases lay in between. The CDR3 nucleotides read TGTGCCAGCAGTTACTCAGCGGATCGGGGCAAAAACATTCAGTACTTC. Translation: CASSYSADRGKNIQYF.